This T cell receptor (beta chain) was documented in a study of immune cell composition in non-small cell lung cancer. Trimming stripped 0 bases from V and 2 bases from J, with 11 bases between. CDR1 is SGHKS and CDR2 is YYEKEE in the germline V gene (reference sequence). The CDR3 contains 15 residues. Assay used: immunoSEQ multiplex PCR; TCRdb lists only in-frame clones, some missing. This table holds 15,000 or so clones, 81% found once. The V gene is TRBV5-5, the J gene TRBJ1-2; possibly TRBD1 for D (5 bases). The sample consisted of lung tumor tissue. The sequence came from a human donor with non-small cell lung cancer. CDR3 protein: CASSLAAGYNYGYTF. The CDR3 DNA reads as TGTGCCAGCAGCTTGGCCGCAGGGTACAACTATGGCTACACCTTC. Using reference TRBV5-5 and TRBJ1-2 for the parts outside the CDR3, the full variable domain is DAGVTQSPTHLIKTRGQQVTLRCSPISGHKSVSWYQQVLGQGPQFIFQYYEKEERGRGNFPDRFSARQFPNYSSELNVNALLLGDSALYLCASSLAAGYNYGYTFGSGTRLTVV.